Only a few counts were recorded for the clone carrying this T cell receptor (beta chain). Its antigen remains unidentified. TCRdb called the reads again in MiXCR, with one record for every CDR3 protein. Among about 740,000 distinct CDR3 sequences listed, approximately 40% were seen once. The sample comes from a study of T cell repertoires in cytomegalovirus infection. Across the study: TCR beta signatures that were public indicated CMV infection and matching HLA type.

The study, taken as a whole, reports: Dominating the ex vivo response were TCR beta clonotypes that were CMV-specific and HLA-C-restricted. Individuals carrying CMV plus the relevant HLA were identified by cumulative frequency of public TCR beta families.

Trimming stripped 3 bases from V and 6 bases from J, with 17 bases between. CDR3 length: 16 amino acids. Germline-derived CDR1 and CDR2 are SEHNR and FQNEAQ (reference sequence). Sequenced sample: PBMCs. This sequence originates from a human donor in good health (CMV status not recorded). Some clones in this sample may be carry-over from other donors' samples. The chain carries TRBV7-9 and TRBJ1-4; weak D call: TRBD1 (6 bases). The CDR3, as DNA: TGTGCCAGCAGCTTGCTACCCGGGACATGGTATGAAAAACTGTTTTTT. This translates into CASSLLPGTWYEKLFF.